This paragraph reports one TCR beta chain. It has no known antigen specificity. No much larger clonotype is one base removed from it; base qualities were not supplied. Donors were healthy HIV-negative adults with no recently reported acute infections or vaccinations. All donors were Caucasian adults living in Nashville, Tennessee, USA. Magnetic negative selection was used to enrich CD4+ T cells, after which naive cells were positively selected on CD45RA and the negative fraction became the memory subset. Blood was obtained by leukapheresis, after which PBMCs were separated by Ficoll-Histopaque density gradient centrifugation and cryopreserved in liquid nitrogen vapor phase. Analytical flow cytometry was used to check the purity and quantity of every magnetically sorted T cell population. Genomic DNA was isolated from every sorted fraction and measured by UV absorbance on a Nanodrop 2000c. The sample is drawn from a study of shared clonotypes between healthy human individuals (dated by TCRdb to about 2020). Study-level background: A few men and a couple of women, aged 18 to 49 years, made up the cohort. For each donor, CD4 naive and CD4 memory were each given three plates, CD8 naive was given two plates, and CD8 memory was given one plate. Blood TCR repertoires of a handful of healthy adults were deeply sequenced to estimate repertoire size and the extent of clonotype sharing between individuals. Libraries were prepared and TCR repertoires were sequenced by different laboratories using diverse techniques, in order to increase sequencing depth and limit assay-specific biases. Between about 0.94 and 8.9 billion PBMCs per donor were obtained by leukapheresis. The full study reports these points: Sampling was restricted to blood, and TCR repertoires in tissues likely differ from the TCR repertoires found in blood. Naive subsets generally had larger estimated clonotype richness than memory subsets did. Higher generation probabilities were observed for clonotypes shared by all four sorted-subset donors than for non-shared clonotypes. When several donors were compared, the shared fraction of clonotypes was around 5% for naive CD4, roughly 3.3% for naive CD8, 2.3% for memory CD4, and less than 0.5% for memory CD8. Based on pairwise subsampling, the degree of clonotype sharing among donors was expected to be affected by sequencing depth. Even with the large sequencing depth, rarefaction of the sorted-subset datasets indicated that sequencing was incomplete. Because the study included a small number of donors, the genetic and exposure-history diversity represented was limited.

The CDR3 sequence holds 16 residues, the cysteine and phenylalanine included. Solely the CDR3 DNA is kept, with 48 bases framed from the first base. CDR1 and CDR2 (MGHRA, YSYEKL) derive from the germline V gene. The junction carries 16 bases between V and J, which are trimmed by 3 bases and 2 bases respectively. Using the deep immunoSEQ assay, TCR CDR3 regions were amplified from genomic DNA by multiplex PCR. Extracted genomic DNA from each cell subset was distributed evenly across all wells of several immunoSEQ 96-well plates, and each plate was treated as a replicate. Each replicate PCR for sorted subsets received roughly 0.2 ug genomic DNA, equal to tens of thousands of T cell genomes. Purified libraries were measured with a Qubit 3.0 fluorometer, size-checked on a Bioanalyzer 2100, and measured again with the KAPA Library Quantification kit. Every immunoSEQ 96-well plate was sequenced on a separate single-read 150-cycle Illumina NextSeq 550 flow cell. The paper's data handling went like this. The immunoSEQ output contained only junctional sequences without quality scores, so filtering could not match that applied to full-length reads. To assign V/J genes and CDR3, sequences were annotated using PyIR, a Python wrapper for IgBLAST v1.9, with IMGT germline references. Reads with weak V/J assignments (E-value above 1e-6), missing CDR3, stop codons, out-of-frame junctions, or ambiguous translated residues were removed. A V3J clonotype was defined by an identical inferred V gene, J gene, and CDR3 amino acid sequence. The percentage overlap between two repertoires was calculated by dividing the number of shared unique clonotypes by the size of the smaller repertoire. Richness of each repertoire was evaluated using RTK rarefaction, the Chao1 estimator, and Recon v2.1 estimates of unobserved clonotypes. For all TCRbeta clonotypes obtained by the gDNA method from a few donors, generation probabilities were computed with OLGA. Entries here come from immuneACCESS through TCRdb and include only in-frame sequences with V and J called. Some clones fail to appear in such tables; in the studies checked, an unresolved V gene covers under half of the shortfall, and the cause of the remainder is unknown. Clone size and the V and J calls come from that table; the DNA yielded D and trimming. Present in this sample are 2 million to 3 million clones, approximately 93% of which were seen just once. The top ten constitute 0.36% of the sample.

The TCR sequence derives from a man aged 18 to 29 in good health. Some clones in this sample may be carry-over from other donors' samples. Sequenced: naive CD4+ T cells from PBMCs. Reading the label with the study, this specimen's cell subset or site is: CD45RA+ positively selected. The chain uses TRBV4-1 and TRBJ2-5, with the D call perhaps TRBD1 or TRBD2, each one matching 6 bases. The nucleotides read TGCGCCAGCAGCCAGTCGAGGGGGGCGAGACAAGAGACCCAGTACTTC. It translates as CASSQSRGARQETQYF.